This T cell receptor beta chain was found in a study of T cells in Graves' hyperthyroidism and ophthalmopathy (dated by TCRdb to the late 2010s). Context from the whole study: Peripheral blood was sampled at the time of initial diagnosis, prior to any treatment. To identify TCR V-J signatures that set the groups apart, the researchers used a discovery cohort of 100 patients, made up of 43 with Graves' ophthalmopathy and 57 with stable Graves' hyperthyroidism. Prospective prediction of ophthalmopathy was tested in an independent validation cohort of under 20 hyperthyroidism patients and around 16 patients who later progressed to ophthalmopathy. The approximately 90 discovery patients were divided at random into training and test sets in a 7:3 ratio. The study also compared thyroid tissue and blood T-cell repertoires from a handful of Graves' hyperthyroidism patients. After blood sampling, hyperthyroidism patients were treated with methimazole at a starting dose of 30 mg daily, and ophthalmopathy patients were treated with high-dose intravenous methylprednisolone. TCR Vbeta CDR3 sequencing of fewer than 150 peripheral blood samples (over 40 ophthalmopathy, about 75 hyperthyroidism and some 17 progressor patients) is reported in the paper.

Broad study findings and their caveats: Most expanded thyroid clonotypes (frequency above 0.001) were also detected in blood, a finding suggesting that blood repertoires may reflect thyroid immune responses. A model built on a 13 V-J signature distinguished ophthalmopathy from stable hyperthyroidism, reaching around 88% sensitivity and about 81% specificity in cross-validation and 80%/75% in testing. In validation, the model predicted progression to ophthalmopathy a median of about 6 months before onset, with approximately 70% sensitivity and roughly 77% specificity. Sample size was not statistically predetermined, and investigators were not blinded to group allocation.

Stable Graves' hyperthyroidism was defined as the absence of progression to ophthalmopathy over 18 months of follow-up. Hyperthyroidism patients were aged 18 to 65 years and newly diagnosed, with disease duration of less than 2 months. The study excluded patients with uncontrolled infections, other autoimmune diseases, pregnancy or lactation. Clinical symptoms, serum thyroxine and TRAb, thyroid ultrasound, and orbital computed tomography formed the basis for the diagnoses. PBMCs were isolated from 7.5 to 10 ml of fresh peripheral blood by Ficoll-Paque density gradient centrifugation. Total RNA was extracted using Trizol reagent, and RNA quality was assessed on an Agilent 2100 Bioanalyzer. V is reduced by 8 bases and J by 8 bases, leaving a spacing of 12 bases between them. CDR3 length: 11 amino acids, cysteine to phenylalanine. The retained sequence is limited to the CDR3, 33 bases, with the frame set at the first base.

Comments on this clonotype: It lacks a known antigen. No base-level quality is on record; no much larger clone is a single base apart.

TCR beta CDR3 regions were amplified from RNA transcripts. For the first round of RT-PCR on the TCR CDR3, the HTBI primer set was used together with the Qiagen OneStep RT-PCR kit. The libraries were constructed in a second round of multiplex PCR and then size-selected and purified. The libraries were sequenced on an Illumina HiSeq2000 using paired-end 100 bp reads. In the authors' own workflow: Raw data were processed with SOAPnuke, discarding reads with adapters, uncalled bases, mean Phred below 15, or no exact constant-primer or identifier match. High-quality paired reads were merged using COPE v1.2.5, and each unique nucleotide sequence was defined as a clonotype. MiTCR v1.1 was used to align the clonotypes against IMGT TRBV, TRBD and TRBJ reference segments. Analysis was restricted to V-J combinations with a frequency above 0.0001, which covered 99.2% of repertoires. A TCS score was defined as the ratio between F50 (clonal expansion) and ExV (chaos), using BLOSUM62-based TCRdist between CDR3 peptides within each V-J. Welch's t-statistics and random forest reduced 450 to 600 V-J features to 13, which were used in a naive Bayes classifier (R e1071). The similarity between thyroid and blood repertoires was quantified using the Morisita-Horn index. TCRdb itself trimmed the public reads at Q25 with fastp, ran MiXCR and retained productive beta chains. CDR3 protein sequences are deduplicated, and each keeps its most common genes and DNA. The V and J calls, along with clone size, are taken from TCRdb and not from the paper's own processing. Across this sample there are hundreds of thousands of distinct CDR3 sequences, with over 35% seen only once. Together, the top ten hold around 30% of the sample.

The sequence links TRBV12-3 or TRBV12-4 to TRBJ1-2; the D gene is perhaps TRBD1, on 6 matching bases. Sequenced sample: blood. This TCR came from a woman in her thirties or forties with Graves' hyperthyroidism. Read as DNA, the sequence is TGTGCCAGCCAGGATCAGGGGGGCTACACCTTC. This codes for CASQDQGGYTF.